The rows below give T cell receptor beta chains drawn from one sample of a study of early stage breast cancer tumors. TCRdb's table, derived via immunoSEQ multiplex PCR, lists solely in-frame clones and lacks some. The repertoire holds tens of thousands of clones, with 70% to 85% as singletons. Material: blood. The receptors come from a person in their sixties with breast cancer. Each CDR3 is given with its conserved first and last residue. A D gene is named only where the DNA matches it firmly. Clone size appears in some rows only: once, few, many, or a class for an expanded clone.

v_gene,len,d_gene,j_gene,abundance,CDR3nt,CDR3aa
TRBV7-9,16,TRBD2,TRBJ2-3,NA,TGTGCCAGCAGCTTAATCGGAGGGACTAGACCAGATACGCAGTATTTT,CASSLIGGTRPDTQYF
TRBV2,15,NA,TRBJ2-7,NA,TGTGCCAGCAGTGAAGCCGACTATTCTAGCTACGAGCAGTACTTC,CASSEADYSSYEQYF
TRBV28,15,TRBD2,TRBJ2-3,NA,TGTGCCAGCAGTTACGGCGGGAGTAGGGCAGATACGCAGTATTTT,CASSYGGSRADTQYF
TRBV30,14,NA,TRBJ1-6,NA,TGTGCCTGGACCCGGGGGGGGGTGTATTCACCCCTCCACTTT,CAWTRGGVYSPLHF
TRBV28,14,NA,TRBJ1-1,NA,TGTGCCAGCAGCTTATCTCACCCGAACACTGAAGCTTTCTTT,CASSLSHPNTEAFF
TRBV18,15,TRBD1,TRBJ1-1,NA,TGTGCCAGCTCGTGGACAGGGGGCGGGAACACTGAAGCTTTCTTT,CASSWTGGGNTEAFF
TRBV6-5,14,TRBD1,TRBJ1-5,NA,TGTGCCAGCAGCTCTAACAGGGGACTCCAGCCCCAGCATTTT,CASSSNRGLQPQHF
TRBV19,15,TRBD2,TRBJ2-7,NA,TGTGCCAGTAGTGTTCAGCGGGGGTTAACCTACGAGCAGTACTTC,CASSVQRGLTYEQYF
TRBV27,14,TRBD1,TRBJ1-5,NA,TGTGCCAGCAGTTCCCAGGGGGCCCGTCAGCCCCAGCATTTT,CASSSQGARQPQHF
TRBV28,15,TRBD2,TRBJ2-3,NA,TGTGCCGTCAGTTCCGGGGGGGCGTACACAGATACGCAGTATTTT,CAVSSGGAYTDTQYF
TRBV6-1,15,TRBD2,TRBJ2-1,few,TGTGCCATCGCACAGGCGGGGGGATCCTACAATGAGCAGTTCTTC,CAIAQAGGSYNEQFF
TRBV7-3,14,NA,TRBJ1-6,NA,TGTGCCAGCAGCTTAGGGGGGCGGAATTCACCCCTCCACTTT,CASSLGGRNSPLHF
TRBV6-1,12,NA,TRBJ2-7,NA,TGTGCCAGCAGCACACAGCGCTACGAGCAGTACTTC,CASSTQRYEQYF
TRBV6-5,14,NA,TRBJ1-1,NA,TGTGCCAGCAGTTCCATAGGGACAACCGGAGGTGCTTTCTTT,CASSSIGTTGGAFF
TRBV6-6,13,NA,TRBJ1-5,NA,TGTGCCAGCAGTCTTACAGGGATCCAGCCCCAGCATTTT,CASSLTGIQPQHF
TRBV2,15,NA,TRBJ2-2,NA,TGTGCCAGCAGTGAAAGTCATACGAACACCGGGGAGCTGTTTTTT,CASSESHTNTGELFF
TRBV5-4,17,NA,TRBJ2-2,NA,TGTGCCAGCAGCGCCGGCGGGGGCAGGGGGTCCGGCGGGGAGCTGTTTTTT,CASSAGGGRGSGGELFF
TRBV5-1,15,NA,TRBJ2-5,once,TGCGCCAGCAGCTTGGTTATTGAGGGCGAGAAGACCCAGTACTTC,CASSLVIEGEKTQYF
TRBV6-5,14,NA,TRBJ2-3,NA,TGTGCCAGCTCCAGGGGAGGTCGTGCAGATACGCAGTATTTT,CASSRGGRADTQYF
TRBV5-4,15,TRBD1,TRBJ1-2,NA,TGTGCCAGCAGCTTACAGGGGGCGGTCGGAAATGGCTACACCTTC,CASSLQGAVGNGYTF
TRBV28,18,TRBD2,TRBJ2-2,NA,TGTGCCAGCAGTGTAGCGGGAGGTCCGGATCCGAACACCGGGGAGCTGTTTTTT,CASSVAGGPDPNTGELFF
TRBV18,15,TRBD2,TRBJ2-7,NA,TGTGCCAGCTCAAAGGGGACTAGCGGGAGCTACGAGCAGTACTTC,CASSKGTSGSYEQYF
TRBV11-1,15,TRBD1,TRBJ1-1,NA,TGTGCCAGCAGCCCTAGAAACGGACAGGCCGGGCAAGCTTTCTTT,CASSPRNGQAGQAFF
TRBV9,16,TRBD2,TRBJ2-5,NA,TGTGCCAGCAGCGTAGATCCTAGCGGTTCGCAAGAGACCCAGTACTTC,CASSVDPSGSQETQYF
TRBV13,14,NA,TRBJ2-2,NA,TGTGCCAGCCGTGACTCAGGGTACACCGGGGAGCTGTTTTTT,CASRDSGYTGELFF
TRBV2,11,NA,TRBJ2-3,NA,TGTGCCAGCAAGGGGTCAGATACGCAGTATTTT,CASKGSDTQYF
TRBV27,13,NA,TRBJ2-5,NA,TGTGCCAGCAGTTTAGTATACCAAGAGACCCAGTACTTC,CASSLVYQETQYF
TRBV14,14,TRBD2,TRBJ2-1,NA,TGTGCCAGCAGGGTCAGCGGGAGGAAGGGTGAGCAGTTCTTC,CASRVSGRKGEQFF
TRBV13,13,NA,TRBJ1-1,NA,TGTGCCAGCAGCCCAACCTTAAACACTGAAGCTTTCTTT,CASSPTLNTEAFF
TRBV5-1,13,TRBD1,TRBJ2-1,NA,TGCGCCAGCAGACCCGGGACAGCCAATGAGCAGTTCTTC,CASRPGTANEQFF
TRBV2,16,NA,TRBJ1-4,NA,TGTGCCAGCAGTGGGACTGCCGGGACGGATAATGAAAAACTGTTTTTT,CASSGTAGTDNEKLFF
TRBV6-6,15,TRBD2,TRBJ2-7,NA,TGTGCCAGCAGATCCTTAGCGGGAGAACCCTACGAGCAGTACTTC,CASRSLAGEPYEQYF
TRBV27,13,NA,TRBJ1-2,few,TGTGCCAGCAGTTCGTGGGGAGGCTATGGCTACACCTTC,CASSSWGGYGYTF
TRBV5-1,14,NA,TRBJ1-2,NA,TGCGCCAGCAGCCGTTGGGACAAAAACTATGGCTACACCTTC,CASSRWDKNYGYTF
TRBV5-1,15,NA,TRBJ1-5,NA,TGCGCCAGCAGCTATGCAGGCGAACTGAATCAGCCCCAGCATTTT,CASSYAGELNQPQHF
TRBV29-1,14,TRBD2,TRBJ2-2,NA,TGCAGCGTCATAGCGGGATCTTTCACCGGGGAGCTGTTTTTT,CSVIAGSFTGELFF
TRBV19,13,NA,TRBJ1-5,NA,TGTGCCACGACTTTCAGGAGCAATCAGCCCCAGCATTTT,CATTFRSNQPQHF
TRBV4-1,12,NA,TRBJ2-1,NA,TGCGCCAGCAGCCCGAGTGGCAATGAGCAGTTCTTC,CASSPSGNEQFF
TRBV5-1,15,TRBD1,TRBJ2-7,once,TGCGCCAGCAGCTTGCCGGGACAGGGGGCCTACGAGCAGTACTTC,CASSLPGQGAYEQYF
TRBV27,15,NA,TRBJ2-1,NA,TGTGCCAGCAGTCGTGGGACCCTCCGAGTGAATGAGCAGTTCTTC,CASSRGTLRVNEQFF
TRBV6-1,14,NA,TRBJ1-2,few,TGTGCCAGCAGTGAAGCAGGAGGGACCTATGGCTACACCTTC,CASSEAGGTYGYTF
TRBV10-3,15,NA,TRBJ1-5,NA,TGTGCCATCAGTAAAGGTCTGGAGAGCAATCAGCCCCAGCATTTT,CAISKGLESNQPQHF
TRBV6-5,14,TRBD1,TRBJ1-4,NA,TGTGCCAGCAGTTACGGGACAGGGCAGCAAAAACTGTTTTTT,CASSYGTGQQKLFF
TRBV18,14,NA,TRBJ1-4,NA,TGTGCCAGCTCAAGGGACGAAGCTAATGAAAAACTGTTTTTT,CASSRDEANEKLFF
TRBV7-9,11,NA,TRBJ1-2,few,TGTGCCAGCAGCTTTGAGGGTGGCTACACCTTC,CASSFEGGYTF
TRBV4-1,15,TRBD1,TRBJ1-2,few,TGCGCCAGCAGCCAACCGACAGGGGGCGCGGTAGGCTACACCTTC,CASSQPTGGAVGYTF
TRBV5-1,16,TRBD1,TRBJ1-4,once,TGCGCCAGCAGCAGGGGGACAGGGTTTTGGGAGGAAAAACTGTTTTTT,CASSRGTGFWEEKLFF
TRBV27,15,TRBD1,TRBJ2-5,NA,TGTGCCAGCAGTTCCTCTGGACAGGGGATGAAGACCCAGTACTTC,CASSSSGQGMKTQYF
TRBV4-1,15,NA,TRBJ1-2,NA,TGCGCCAGCAGGCAAGCCCCACAGGGTTACTATGGCTACACCTTC,CASRQAPQGYYGYTF
TRBV5-1,13,NA,TRBJ2-5,NA,TGCGCCAGCAGGAGGGGTGGACAAGAGACCCAGTACTTC,CASRRGGQETQYF